These 21 T cell receptor beta chains share one sample of origin, sequenced in a study of CD4+ T cells in melanoma. The method was immunoSEQ multiplex PCR; TCRdb's version includes in-frame clones alone and lacks a portion of them. The sample carries approximately 9,500 clones, roughly three fifths recorded once. Sequencing was done on a sample of cells from a culture (not recorded whether cultured in vitro). These receptors came from a human donor with melanoma.

The chain combines TRBV9 with TRBJ2-2; TRBD2 aligns across 7 bases. The V gene end was trimmed by 7 bases and the J gene end by 1 base; junction bases not matched to a gene: 1. The CDR3 spans 13 residues. Germline-derived CDR1 and CDR2 are SGDLS and YYNGEE. The CDR3 nucleotides read TGTGCCAGCGGGGGGGTGAACACCGGGGAGCTGTTTTTT. Amino acid sequence: CASGGVNTGELFF.

This clone was detected only a few times. This chain uses TRBV7-3 with TRBJ2-2, with no clear D. V gave up 2 bases and J gave up 1 base, with 11 bases separating them. Germline CDR1 is SGHTA and CDR2 is FQGTGA. The CDR3 consists of 16 residues. The CDR3 DNA sequence: TGTGCCAGCAGCTTACTTCCGACACTGAACACCGGGGAGCTGTTTTTT. Protein sequence: CASSLLPTLNTGELFF.

This clone occurred once. The chain joins TRBV5-1 to TRBJ2-5; 8 positions agree with TRBD2. This CDR3 contains 17 residues. In germline, CDR1 is SGHRS, CDR2 YFSETQ. V was clipped by 3 bases and J by 0 bases; unmatched bases: 10. The CDR3: CASSSIPGRGDQETQYF. CDR3 DNA sequence: TGCGCCAGCAGCTCTATTCCTGGGCGGGGGGACCAAGAGACCCAGTACTTC.

This chain joins TRBV11-2 and TRBJ1-6; no clear D. The CDR3 sequence is 15 residues long. Trimming took 2 bases from V and 10 from J, leaving 15 bases between them. CDR1 is SGHAT and CDR2 is FQNNGV in the germline V gene. The CDR3 loop reads CASSLMARPNSPLHF. The CDR3 DNA sequence: TGTGCCAGCAGCTTAATGGCCAGGCCAAACTCACCCCTCCACTTT.

This clone is a singleton in its sample. The CDR3 nucleotides are TGTGCCAGTATAGGGACGCAGGGAGCTCAGCCCCAGCATTTT. As protein: CASIGTQGAQPQHF. This chain joins TRBV19 and TRBJ1-5; D possibly corresponds to TRBD1 (5 bases). The CDR3 is 14 amino acids. V was cut by 7 bases and J by 6 bases, with 16 bases left in between. Germline assignment: CDR1 LNHDA and CDR2 SQIVND (reference sequence).

This clone was found a few times. The chain links TRBV27 to TRBJ2-3, with 7 bases lining up with TRBD2. Germline CDR1 is MNHEY and CDR2 is SMNVEV (reference sequence). V dropped 3 bases and J dropped 2; count of bases not matched to a gene: 5. This CDR3 contains 15 residues. The DNA for the CDR3 is TGTGCCAGCAGTTTCCGCGGGAGTGACACAGATACGCAGTATTTT. This sequence encodes CASSFRGSDTDTQYF.

The rearrangement joins TRBV5-1 to TRBJ2-5, with 11 bases identical to TRBD2. Per germline, CDR1 SGHRS and CDR2 YFSETQ. V dropped 3 bases and J dropped 4; count of bases not matched to a gene: 5. The CDR3 spans 15 residues. The CDR3 coding sequence is TGCGCCAGCAGCTCCGCTAGCGGGGGGTTAGAGACCCAGTACTTC. It yields the protein CASSSASGGLETQYF. Together with reference TRBV5-1 and TRBJ2-5, the CDR3 gives the full variable domain: KAGVTQTPRYLIKTRGQQVTLSCSPISGHRSVSWYQQTPGQGLQFLFEYFSETQRNKGNFPGRFSGRQFSNSRSEMNVSTLELGDSALYLCASSSASGGLETQYFGPGTRLLVL.

V usage is TRBV6-6 and J usage is TRBJ1-5; no reliable D call. In germline, CDR1 is MNHNY, CDR2 SVGAGI (reference sequence). V gave up 0 bases and J gave up 11 bases, with 17 bases separating them. The CDR3 extends over 15 amino acids. CDR3 bases: TGTGCCAGCAGTTACTCCCGATGGCCGCAACAAGCCCAGCATTTT. Translation: CASSYSRWPQQAQHF.

This clone came up a few times. The rearrangement links TRBV21-1 to TRBJ1-3; whether TRBD1, the table's D call, matches the DNA was not checked. TRBV21-1 is designated a pseudogene. The CDR3 consists of 15 residues. The DNA of the CDR3 is TGTGCCAGCAGCACCCGACAGGGAAGGGGAAACACCATATATTTT. This codes for CASSTRQGRGNTIYF.

The sample holds a few counts of this clone. V usage is TRBV5-4 and J usage is TRBJ2-6; D not certain. The CDR3 covers 14 residues. V gave up 1 base and J gave up 1 base, with 3 bases separating them. Germline assignment: CDR1 SGHNT and CDR2 YYREEE (reference sequence). The CDR3 DNA is TGTGCCAGCAGCTTGAAATCTGGGGCCAACGTCCTGACTTTC. Residues: CASSLKSGANVLTF.

The J gene is TRBJ1-1, the V gene TRBV7-3; D gene uncertain. Deletions cut 2 bases from V and 7 bases from J, with 11 bases between. This CDR3 contains 13 residues. The germline gives CDR1 SGHTA, CDR2 FQGTGA. CDR3 sequence reads: CASSLQVGLEAFF. The CDR3 DNA follows: TGTGCCAGCAGCTTACAGGTGGGCCTTGAAGCTTTCTTT.

The CDR3 loop reads CASAPEIAGGSEQYF. The CDR3, as DNA: TGCGCCAGCGCACCCGAGATAGCGGGGGGGAGCGAGCAGTACTTC. The J gene is TRBJ2-7, the V gene TRBV5-1, with 11 bases that match TRBD2. CDR1 and CDR2 from the germline V gene are SGHRS and YFSETQ. This CDR3 has 15 amino acids. V shed 7 bases, J shed 6 bases, and the junction held 12 bases outside the gene matches. The full variable domain, completed using reference TRBV5-1 and TRBJ2-7, is KAGVTQTPRYLIKTRGQQVTLSCSPISGHRSVSWYQQTPGQGLQFLFEYFSETQRNKGNFPGRFSGRQFSNSRSEMNVSTLELGDSALYLCASAPEIAGGSEQYFGPGTRLTVT.

The chain combines TRBV18 with TRBJ1-3; D uncertain. Germline V gives CDR1 KGHSH, CDR2 LQKENI. The CDR3 loop spans 15 amino acids. Trimming cost V 3 bases and J 0 bases, with 9 bases left between them. CDR3 protein: CASSPQVASGNTIYF. The CDR3 DNA follows: TGTGCCAGCTCACCGCAGGTTGCCTCTGGAAACACCATATATTTT.

This clone occurred a few times. The chain combines TRBV15 with TRBJ1-4; D not certain. There are 14 residues in the CDR3. CDR1 is LNHNV, CDR2 YYDKDF, per germline (reference sequence). The germline V and J ends were trimmed by 0 bases and 7 bases, with 9 bases remaining between them. CDR3 in amino acids: CATSRDRFSEKLFF. The CDR3 DNA follows: TGTGCCACCAGCAGAGACAGATTCTCTGAAAAACTGTTTTTT.

The chain joins TRBV5-6 to TRBJ1-5; no reliable D call. Germline V lookup: CDR1 SGHDT, CDR2 YYEEEE. The CDR3 is 12 amino acids. V shed 3 bases and J shed 5 bases, with 6 bases lying between them. CDR3 sequence reads: CASSYWDQPQHF. The CDR3 region has the DNA TGTGCCAGCAGCTACTGGGATCAGCCCCAGCATTTT.

The chain combines TRBV5-1 with TRBJ2-5, with D perhaps matching TRBD1 (6 bases). Trimming pared 0 bases from V and 2 bases from J, leaving 14 bases between. CDR3 size: 16 residues. From germline, CDR1 is SGHRS and CDR2 YFSETQ. The CDR3 sequence is CASSLAWGTNQETQYF. The CDR3 nucleotides read TGCGCCAGCAGCTTGGCCTGGGGGACAAATCAAGAGACCCAGTACTTC.

J is TRBJ2-5 and V is TRBV4-2, with 11 nucleotides matching TRBD2. Trimming cost V 1 base and J 5 bases; bases outside gene matches: 6. Germline CDR1 and CDR2: LGHNA and YNFKEQ. The CDR3 spans 16 residues. The CDR3 nucleotides are TGTGCCAGCAGCCAAGTTATAGCGGGGGGGCCGGAGACCCAGTACTTC. It codes for CASSQVIAGGPETQYF.

Only one count was recorded for this clone. The chain joins TRBV6-5 to TRBJ2-5, with 7 bases identical to TRBD2. Germline V gene sequence: CDR1 MNHEY, CDR2 SVGAGI. CDR3 length: 14 amino acids. Trimming at V came to 5 bases and at J to 4 bases, leaving 7 bases not matched to a gene. The CDR3: CASSARGGRETQYF. The CDR3 nucleotides read TGTGCCAGCAGTGCCCGGGGAGGGCGAGAGACCCAGTACTTC.

In DNA form, the CDR3 reads TGTGCCAGCAGCCCGACTAGCGGGGGGGCGAATACGCAGTATTTT. This sequence encodes CASSPTSGGANTQYF. The chain has TRBV7-3 and TRBJ2-3, with TRBD2 identical over 14 bases. Trimming took 5 bases from V and 7 from J; bases not matched to a gene: 5. Germline V lookup: CDR1 SGHTA, CDR2 FQGTGA. CDR3 length: 15 residues.

This clone is medium-sized. The chain has TRBV5-1 and TRBJ2-5, with 7 bases matching TRBD1. This CDR3 comprises 14 residues. Germline V gene data show CDR1 as SGHRS and CDR2 as YFSETQ. Trimming cost V 5 bases and J 5 bases; bases outside gene matches: 9. The CDR3 sequence: CASRQGGPRETQYF. The CDR3 DNA follows: TGCGCCAGCAGGCAAGGGGGCCCCAGGGAGACCCAGTACTTC.

The chain couples TRBV5-1 to TRBJ2-2; D is ambiguous. This CDR3 spans 14 amino acids. With 1 base removed from V and 1 base from J, the gap between germline ends came to 5 bases. Germline V gene lookup returns CDR1 SGHRS and CDR2 YFSETQ. The CDR3: CASSLPGNTGELFF. The CDR3 nucleotides read TGCGCCAGCAGCTTGCCCGGGAACACCGGGGAGCTGTTTTTT.